The source of this TCR beta chain is a study of cytomegalovirus exposure and HLA in healthy donors. About the study: Out of about 170 million T cells, an earlier analysis found over 100 million unique TCR beta sequences in total. The study's findings and limits: Reportedly, HLA-A and HLA-B alleles of most subjects were accurately predicted from TCR beta. Another analysis was done later, and it associated around 15,000 TCR beta sequences with HLA alleles at 0.05 false discovery rate.

13 Jbeta primers and 60 Vbeta primers were used for the PCR. Measured with immunoSEQ multiplex PCR; TCRdb has only the in-frame clones, and not every one. Of approximately 110,000 clones in the sample, 76% are singletons; the top ten hold about 1.8%. The CDR3 covers 13 residues. Germline CDR1 and CDR2: SGHRS and YFSETQ. The V end was cut by 0 bases, the J end by 1 base, with 4 bases between. A note on this clone: Its specificity is unknown.

Regarding donors, all were healthy bone marrow donors. The gene calls are TRBV5-1 and TRBJ2-5; D unclear. Sequencing was done on a sample of PBMCs. The receptor comes from a man between 50 and 59 years old in good health and CMV-seronegative. CDR3 amino acids: CASSLDIQETQYF. The CDR3 DNA sequence: TGCGCCAGCAGCTTGGATATCCAAGAGACCCAGTACTTC.